The clone carrying this T cell receptor beta chain has at least ten counts. The antigen is not known. The entry originates in a study of early T cells in non-severe SARS-CoV-2 infection. Study information: With bulk RNA from unsorted whole blood as input, sequencing yielded unpaired chains. Findings and limits, study-wide: In VDJdb matching, anti-spike CD8 responses were favored while private and CD4 specificities went missing.

Researchers attached unique molecular identifiers to individual cDNA molecules. TCRdb ran MiXCR on the 5' RACE reads and lists one entry per CDR3 protein. The sample has some 67,000 distinct CDR3 sequences; over 10% are singletons. Germline CDR1 reads DFQATT; CDR2 reads SNEGSKA (reference sequence). This CDR3 contains 11 residues. Trimming cost V 5 bases and J 9 bases, with 14 bases left between them. The TCR was taken from an adult who was a healthcare worker with PCR-confirmed SARS-CoV-2 infection or an uninfected control (not recorded which). V and J are TRBV20-1 and TRBJ2-7; D is possibly TRBD1 (6 bases). The specimen sequenced was whole blood. The DNA of the CDR3 is TGCAGTGCTGGTGGCCAGGGGACGCAGTACTTC. Amino acid sequence: CSAGGQGTQYF.